These 27 T cell receptor beta chains were all obtained from the same sample, sequenced in a study of identical twins. One entry per CDR3 protein, called by TCRdb with MiXCR from the 5' RACE reads. The sample lists about 240,000 distinct CDR3 sequences, about 13% occurring once. These records were also assigned to another study, of yellow fever vaccine responses in identical twins.

The sample was memory (CD45RO+) T cells sorted from blood. These TCRs come from a woman in her late teens or twenties in good health.

There are a few counts of this clonotype. V is TRBV28 and J is TRBJ2-7, with D perhaps TRBD1 or TRBD2 (5 bases each). This CDR3 region has 14 residues. V shed 8 bases and J shed 0 bases, with 14 bases lying between them. The germline V gene has CDR1 MDHEN and CDR2 SYDVKM. CDR3 sequence (DNA): TGTGCCAGCCTCCGGGACGACGGCTCCTACGAGCAGTACTTC. Translated, it gives CASLRDDGSYEQYF.

V is TRBV5-5 and J is TRBJ2-7, with a weak D call TRBD2 (6 bases). From germline, CDR1 is SGHKS and CDR2 YYEKEE (reference sequence). This CDR3 contains 15 residues. The V end lost 4 bases, the J end lost 2 bases, and 16 bases lay between the germline ends. The CDR3 DNA sequence: TGTGCCAGCAGCCCGAGGCGGGGAGAGACCTACGAGCAGTACTTC. Translated: CASSPRRGETYEQYF. The whole variable domain, remainder taken from reference TRBV5-5 and TRBJ2-7, is DAGVTQSPTHLIKTRGQQVTLRCSPISGHKSVSWYQQVLGQGPQFIFQYYEKEERGRGNFPDRFSARQFPNYSSELNVNALLLGDSALYLCASSPRRGETYEQYFGPGTRLTVT.

This chain uses TRBV2 with TRBJ2-6; D perhaps matches TRBD1 (7 bases). The CDR3 runs 19 residues. V was shortened by 10 bases and J by 0 bases, with 25 bases between the two germline ends. Germline V gene lookup returns CDR1 SNHLY and CDR2 FYNNEI. CDR3 amino acids: CAIPAGGQLVGSGANVLTF. CDR3 nucleotide sequence: TGTGCCATCCCGGCCGGGGGACAGCTTGTTGGCTCTGGGGCCAACGTCCTGACTTTC.

The sample holds many counts of this clonotype. The chain links TRBV5-1 to TRBJ2-1; D may be TRBD1 (6 bases). V was shortened by 4 bases and J by 7 bases, with 12 bases between the two germline ends. Germline CDR1 and CDR2: SGHRS and YFSETQ. The CDR3 sequence is 13 residues long. The CDR3 coding sequence is TGCGCCAGCAGCCACTCCACAGGGAATGAGCAGTTCTTC. Its protein product is CASSHSTGNEQFF.

This clonotype was seen only a few times. The gene calls are TRBV15 and TRBJ2-1; D is uncertain. The V end lost 0 bases, the J end lost 6 bases, and 15 bases lay between the germline ends. The CDR3 covers 16 residues. Germline V gives CDR1 LNHNV, CDR2 YYDKDF (reference sequence). The CDR3: CATSRDRVVGFNEQFF. The DNA for the CDR3 is TGTGCCACCAGCAGAGATAGGGTGGTGGGTTTCAATGAGCAGTTCTTC.

This clonotype has only a few counts. The chain recombines TRBV28 with TRBJ2-7; D is possibly TRBD2 (5 bases). Per germline, CDR1 MDHEN and CDR2 SYDVKM. Trimming cost V 5 bases and J 1 base, with 21 bases left between them. This CDR3 spans 17 amino acids. CDR3 DNA sequence: TGTGCCAGCAGTCCTCCCCCCAGGCGGGTCGCGTCCTACGAGCAGTACTTC. Translation: CASSPPPRRVASYEQYF.

This clonotype has only a few counts. The chain couples TRBV28 to TRBJ1-3; 9 bases align to TRBD1. Unmatched junction bases numbered 6, after V lost 5 bases and J lost 4 bases. The V gene's germline CDR1 is MDHEN and CDR2 SYDVKM. This CDR3 is built from 15 residues. CDR3 DNA sequence: TGTGCCAGCAGTCCAGGGACAGGGAAAGGAAACACCATATATTTT. The encoded protein is CASSPGTGKGNTIYF.

In this sample, this clonotype turned up many times. The chain couples TRBV7-9 to TRBJ1-1; a weak D match, TRBD1 (5 bases). Germline CDR1 and CDR2: SEHNR and FQNEAQ (reference sequence). CDR3 size: 13 residues. V was cut by 6 bases and J by 6 bases, with 14 bases left in between. CDR3 DNA sequence: TGTGCCAGCAGACAGGAGCCGGGGTCTGAAGCTTTCTTT. Its protein product is CASRQEPGSEAFF. Filled out from reference TRBV7-9 and TRBJ1-1, the complete variable domain reads DTGVSQNPRHKITKRGQNVTFRCDPISEHNRLYWYRQTLGQGPEFLTYFQNEAQLEKSRLLSDRFSAERPKGSFSTLEIQRTEQGDSAMYLCASRQEPGSEAFFGQGTRLTVV.

Written as DNA, the CDR3 is TGCAGTGCTAGAGCCGAAAAACTGTTTTTT. Translation: CSARAEKLFF. The gene calls are TRBV20-1 and TRBJ1-4; D gene uncertain. Germline loops: CDR1 DFQATT, CDR2 SNEGSKA (reference sequence). V was cut by 1 base and J by 8 bases, with 2 bases left in between. The CDR3 runs to 10 residues.

This clonotype occurred a few times. The V call is TRBV18, the J call TRBJ2-1; TRBD2 matches at 13 bases. Per germline, CDR1 KGHSH and CDR2 LQKENI. This CDR3 region has 16 residues. Unmatched junction bases numbered 2, after V lost 0 bases and J lost 6 bases. The CDR3 nucleotides are TGTGCCAGCTCACCACCGGGACTAGCGGGACGCAATGAGCAGTTCTTC. This codes for CASSPPGLAGRNEQFF.

This chain connects TRBV5-6 to TRBJ2-1; D is ambiguous. The CDR3 is 12 amino acids. V was pared by 0 bases and J by 7 bases, with 5 bases between. Germline V gene lookup returns CDR1 SGHDT and CDR2 YYEEEE. CDR3: CASSLGANEQFF. CDR3 coding DNA: TGTGCCAGCAGCTTGGGAGCGAATGAGCAGTTCTTC.

This clonotype has more than one count but fewer than ten. The V call is TRBV9, the J call TRBJ2-1, with 7 bases aligning to TRBD1. Germline V gene sequence: CDR1 SGDLS, CDR2 YYNGEE. V was pared by 1 base and J by 6 bases, with 4 bases of the junction left unmatched. This CDR3 comprises 14 residues. The CDR3 DNA reads as TGTGCCAGCAGCGTACGACAGGGTTTCAATGAGCAGTTCTTC. Amino acids: CASSVRQGFNEQFF.

This rearrangement joins TRBV15 to TRBJ2-2; D is perhaps TRBD1 (7 bases). There are 17 residues in the CDR3. The germline CDR1 and CDR2 sequences are LNHNV and YYDKDF (reference sequence). With 0 bases removed from V and 4 bases from J, the gap between germline ends came to 15 bases. The CDR3 reads CATSRDAAGGSTGELFF. CDR3 nucleotide sequence: TGTGCCACCAGCAGAGATGCGGCAGGGGGGTCCACCGGGGAGCTGTTTTTT. Filled out from reference TRBV15 and TRBJ2-2, the complete variable domain reads DAMVIQNPRYQVTQFGKPVTLSCSQTLNHNVMYWYQQKSSQAPKLLFHYYDKDFNNEADTPDNFQSRRPNTSFCFLDIRSPGLGDTAMYLCATSRDAAGGSTGELFFGEGSRLTVL.

In its sample, this clonotype was seen a few times. This rearrangement joins TRBV5-1 to TRBJ2-1; no reliable D call. The germline gives CDR1 SGHRS, CDR2 YFSETQ. The V end lost 7 bases, the J end lost 9 bases, and 14 bases lay between the germline ends. The CDR3 totals 12 residues. In nucleotides, the CDR3 is TGCGCCAGCGGTATGGCAGCCGGTGAGCAGTTCTTC. Translated: CASGMAAGEQFF.

Many counts were recorded for this clonotype. The J gene is TRBJ2-3, the V gene TRBV7-2; maybe TRBD1 (5 bases). This CDR3 region has 15 residues. The V end lost 3 bases, the J end lost 4 bases, and 14 bases lay between the germline ends. Germline values: CDR1 SGHTA, CDR2 FQGNSA. This chain's CDR3 is CASSFLGRSADTQYF. The CDR3 DNA follows: TGTGCCAGCAGCTTTTTGGGGCGGTCGGCAGATACGCAGTATTTT.

This clonotype was recorded a few times. The genes are TRBV6-2 or TRBV6-3 and TRBJ2-5, with D unresolved. The CDR3 consists of 12 residues. Trimming removed 2 bases from V and 3 bases from J, with 4 bases in between. Germline V gene lookup returns CDR1 MNHEY and CDR2 SVGEGT. The CDR3 reads CASSYGKETQYF. DNA of the CDR3: TGTGCCAGCAGTTACGGAAAAGAGACCCAGTACTTC.

This clonotype was picked up many times. This chain links TRBV5-5 with TRBJ2-1, with D tentatively TRBD1 (6 bases). CDR3 length: 16 amino acids. The ends were cut back, 4 bases at V and 2 bases at J, with 16 bases in the middle. Per germline, CDR1 SGHKS and CDR2 YYEKEE (reference sequence). In DNA, the CDR3 is TGTGCCAGCAGCACCATTTGGACAGTAACCTACAATGAGCAGTTCTTC. This encodes CASSTIWTVTYNEQFF.

The table lists this clonotype with many counts. The chain has TRBV10-2 and TRBJ1-4, with D uncertain. Germline V gene sequence: CDR1 WSHSY, CDR2 SAAADI. The V end was cut by 5 bases, the J end by 4 bases, with 5 bases between. The CDR3 loop spans 12 amino acids. The CDR3 nucleotides are TGCGCCAGCAGTCCAGTTAATGAAAAACTGTTTTTT. This gives the protein CASSPVNEKLFF.

This clonotype was picked up a small number of times. The rearrangement joins TRBV5-6 to TRBJ2-7, with D possibly called TRBD1 or TRBD2 (5 bases each). Germline V gives CDR1 SGHDT, CDR2 YYEEEE. The CDR3 extends over 13 amino acids. V lost 2 bases, J lost 6 bases, and 12 bases lay in between. The CDR3 DNA is TGTGCCAGCAGCTTCACGGGGCTCGCCGAGCAGTACTTC. It yields the protein CASSFTGLAEQYF.

This clonotype has only a few counts. The rearrangement joins TRBV7-2 to TRBJ2-7, with 8 bases aligning to TRBD1. Germline CDR1 SGHTA, CDR2 FQGNSA. The CDR3 runs to 14 residues. V shed 5 bases, J shed 3 bases, and the junction held 6 bases outside the gene matches. The CDR3 nucleotides read TGTGCCAGCAGCGACGGGACAGGCTTCTACGAGCAGTACTTC. This gives the protein CASSDGTGFYEQYF.

The chain carries TRBV6-1 and TRBJ2-3, with 9 bases aligning to TRBD2. Germline loops: CDR1 MNHNS, CDR2 SASEGT. The CDR3 contains 14 residues. V lost 7 bases and J lost 2; bases outside the gene matches: 4. The CDR3 DNA reads as TGTGCCAGCAAGACTAGCGGAAACACAGATACGCAGTATTTT. This gives the protein CASKTSGNTDTQYF.

In its sample, this clonotype was seen a few times. The gene calls are TRBV7-3 and TRBJ2-3; D not certain. This CDR3 contains 13 residues. The germline gives CDR1 SGHTA, CDR2 FQGTGA. V lost 2 bases to trimming and J lost 1 base, with 4 bases between them. CDR3 in amino acids: CASSLSRTDTQYF. CDR3 sequence (DNA): TGTGCCAGCAGCTTATCTCGCACAGATACGCAGTATTTT.

J is TRBJ2-7 and V is TRBV18, with TRBD2 matching over 10 bases. With 3 bases clipped from V and 5 bases from J, the junction kept 7 bases outside the gene matches. This CDR3 contains 15 residues. The germline V gene encodes CDR1 KGHSH and CDR2 LQKENI. CDR3 amino acids: CASSPLGLASHEQYF. The CDR3 nucleotides are TGTGCCAGCTCACCGCTGGGACTAGCGTCCCACGAGCAGTACTTC.

This clonotype is a singleton in its sample. The chain recombines TRBV27 with TRBJ2-7; a possible D gene is TRBD2 (6 bases). The CDR3 contains 15 residues. The germline gives CDR1 MNHEY, CDR2 SMNVEV (reference sequence). V lost 3 bases, J lost 4 bases, and 16 bases lay in between. The CDR3 loop is CASSFQAGSGYEQYF. The CDR3, as DNA: TGTGCCAGCAGTTTTCAGGCGGGATCAGGGTACGAGCAGTACTTC.

The chain recombines TRBV5-1 with TRBJ2-5; D gene unclear. This CDR3 is built from 13 residues. Trimming removed 3 bases from V and 4 bases from J, with 10 bases in between. Germline V gene sequence: CDR1 SGHRS, CDR2 YFSETQ. This CDR3 is CASSSLGPETQYF. The CDR3 DNA is TGCGCCAGCAGCTCGTTAGGTCCAGAGACCCAGTACTTC.

CDR3 sequence reads: CASSLRAEGYGYTF. Here the CDR3 DNA reads TGTGCCAGCAGTTTGAGGGCCGAGGGTTATGGCTACACCTTC. The V gene is TRBV12-3 or TRBV12-4, the J gene TRBJ1-2; D ambiguous. This CDR3 region has 14 residues. V shed 3 bases and J shed 5 bases, with 13 bases lying between them.

The rearrangement uses TRBV20-1 and TRBJ2-7; D remains unclear. V was shortened by 2 bases and J by 0 bases, with 8 bases between the two germline ends. This CDR3 is built from 13 residues. Germline V gene data show CDR1 as DFQATT and CDR2 as SNEGSKA (reference sequence). In DNA form, the CDR3 reads TGCAGTGCTAGACAGTCTAGCTCCTACGAGCAGTACTTC. It yields the protein CSARQSSSYEQYF.